This entry describes one T cell receptor (beta chain). There are 15 residues in the CDR3. The V gene's germline CDR1 is PRHDT and CDR2 FYEKMQ (reference sequence). V was clipped by 3 bases and J by 1 base, with 11 bases between them. The assay was immunoSEQ multiplex PCR, and TCRdb's table has in-frame clones only and misses some. The sample lists approximately 62,000 clones; around 93% were seen once. These data belong to a study of OX40 agonist ivuxolimab in advanced cancers. The chain uses TRBV13 and TRBJ2-3; possibly TRBD2 for D (5 bases). The sequencing here drew on CD4+ or CD8+ T cells sorted from blood, taken in a trial of the OX40 agonist ivuxolimab. The TCR originated in an adult with an advanced solid tumor such as melanoma, head and neck, liver or kidney cancer. The CDR3 coding sequence is TGTGCCAGCAGCTTGGACTCCCTGGGCACAGATACGCAGTATTTT. Protein: CASSLDSLGTDTQYF.